This TCR beta chain comes out of a study of cytomegalovirus exposure and HLA in healthy donors. Study-wide context: Out of fewer than 400 genotyped donors, roughly 83% belonged to the Caucasian-associated ancestry cluster. Study-level findings and limits: Later genetic work tied a missense DCLRE1C variant to beta-chain V and J trimming.

In regard to this clone: Its antigen is undetermined.

It was with 60 Vbeta and 13 Jbeta primers that the PCR ran. Here immunoSEQ multiplex PCR was the method, and the copy in TCRdb shows in-frame clones only, minus some. The profile shows approximately 90,000 clones, 76% of them singletons. This CDR3 spans 18 amino acids. The V and J ends lost 6 bases and 7 bases, in that order; junction bases with no gene match: 18. Germline CDR1 and CDR2: SGHDT and YYEEEE. The chain joins TRBV5-6 to TRBJ2-2, with 10 bases identical to TRBD1. Sequenced: PBMCs. This receptor was taken from a male donor in good health and CMV-seronegative. This chain's CDR3 is CASTSGGGTGANRGELFF. DNA for the CDR3: TGTGCCAGCACCTCCGGCGGCGGGACAGGGGCTAATCGCGGGGAGCTGTTTTTT.